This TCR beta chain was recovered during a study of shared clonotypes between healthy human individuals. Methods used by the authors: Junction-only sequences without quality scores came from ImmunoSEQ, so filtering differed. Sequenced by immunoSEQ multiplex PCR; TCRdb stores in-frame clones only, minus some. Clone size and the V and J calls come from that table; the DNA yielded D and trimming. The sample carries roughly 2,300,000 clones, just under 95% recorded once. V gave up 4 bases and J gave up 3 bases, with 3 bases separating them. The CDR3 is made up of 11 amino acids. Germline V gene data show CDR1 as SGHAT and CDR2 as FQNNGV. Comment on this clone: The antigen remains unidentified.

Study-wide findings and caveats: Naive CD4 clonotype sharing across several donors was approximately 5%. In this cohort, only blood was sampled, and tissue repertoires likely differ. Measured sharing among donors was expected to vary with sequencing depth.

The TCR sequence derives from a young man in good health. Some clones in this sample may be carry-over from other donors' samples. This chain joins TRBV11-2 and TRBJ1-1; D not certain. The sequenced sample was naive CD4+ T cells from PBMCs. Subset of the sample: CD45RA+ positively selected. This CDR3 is CASSSHTEAFF. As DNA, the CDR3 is TGTGCCAGCAGCTCCCACACTGAAGCTTTCTTT.